The entry below gives a single T cell receptor beta chain sequence along with its context. Antigen: not known. The protocol was immunoSEQ multiplex PCR, while the TCRdb copy is restricted to in-frame clones and leaves out a portion. The sample comprises about 120,000 clones, around 93% of which are singletons, and around 15% rests with the top ten. This sample was taken from a study of T cell responses to AZD1222 COVID-19 vaccine. Study outcomes and limitations: Spike-specific TCR breadth and depth were elevated following two AZD1222 doses. Baseline seropositives among AZD1222 recipients totaled only six or seven. Spike-spanning, vaccine-associated CD4 TCRs were dominant at 160-218 and 743-854. Unmutated variant regions are reportedly targeted by nearly half of spike-specific TCRs.

This CDR3 is 11 amino acids long. V lost 3 bases and J 8 bases, leaving 7 bases between the germline ends. Germline loops: CDR1 ENHRY, CDR2 SYGVKD. The chain employs TRBV10-3 and TRBJ1-1; D perhaps matches TRBD1 (5 bases). This receptor was obtained from an adult in good health. The sample here was peripheral blood, taken on day 0 of AZD1222 vaccination. The CDR3 DNA reads TGTGCCATCAGTGATTCAGGGGAAGCTTTCTTT. The encoded protein is CAISDSGEAFF.